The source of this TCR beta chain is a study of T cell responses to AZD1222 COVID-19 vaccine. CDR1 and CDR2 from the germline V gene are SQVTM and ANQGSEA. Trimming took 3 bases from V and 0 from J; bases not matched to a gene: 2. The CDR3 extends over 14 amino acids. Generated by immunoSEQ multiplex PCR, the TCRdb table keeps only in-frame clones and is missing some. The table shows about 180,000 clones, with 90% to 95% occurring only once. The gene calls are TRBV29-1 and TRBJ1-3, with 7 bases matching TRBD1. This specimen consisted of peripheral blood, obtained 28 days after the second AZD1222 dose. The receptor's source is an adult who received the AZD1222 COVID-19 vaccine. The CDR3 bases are TGCAGCGTTGAGGACAGGTTCTCTGGAAACACCATATATTTT. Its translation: CSVEDRFSGNTIYF.